This is a list of T cell receptor beta chains from one sample in a study of neoadjuvant anti-PD-1 for oral cavity cancer. Measured with immunoSEQ multiplex PCR; TCRdb has only the in-frame clones, and not every one. The table has 84,000 or so clones, approximately 84% seen once. Sequences were derived from PBMCs, sampled before nivolumab (anti-PD-1) treatment. Receptors were obtained from a person aged 35-79 years with oral cavity squamous cell carcinoma. CDR3s include the opening cysteine and the closing phenylalanine or tryptophan. A D gene is named only where the DNA matches it firmly. Clone size is not always given. Where it is, it says once, few, many or a class for expanded clones.

TRBV6-1,.,TRBD2,TRBJ2-5,CASSAGTSIETQYF,TGTGCCAGCAGTGCTGGGACTAGTATAGAGACCCAGTACTTC
TRBV6-1,.,TRBD1,TRBJ2-6,CASSEDPAGGTGANVLTF,TGTGCCAGCAGTGAAGACCCGGCAGGGGGAACTGGGGCCAACGTCCTGACTTTC
TRBV27,.,.,TRBJ2-2,CASSPLTGELFF,TGTGCCAGCAGTCCACTCACCGGGGAGCTGTTTTTT
TRBV6-5,.,.,TRBJ2-2,CASMTTRNTGELFF,TGTGCCAGCATGACCACTCGAAACACCGGGGAGCTGTTTTTT
TRBV28,.,TRBD1,TRBJ1-1,CASSSPRTGKEAFF,TGTGCCAGCAGTTCCCCAAGGACAGGGAAGGAAGCTTTCTTT
TRBV6-1,.,.,TRBJ2-3,CASSEARGLGTDTQYF,TGTGCCAGCAGTGAAGCAAGGGGACTGGGCACAGATACGCAGTATTTT
TRBV6-5,.,.,TRBJ1-1,CASSYETRDTEAFF,TGTGCCAGCAGTTACGAGACACGGGACACTGAAGCTTTCTTT
TRBV28,.,TRBD2,TRBJ2-7,CASLAGGFYEQYF,TGTGCCAGCTTAGCGGGAGGATTCTACGAGCAGTACTTC
TRBV6-6,once,TRBD1,TRBJ1-1,CASSGRDRNTEAFF,TGTGCCAGCAGTGGTAGGGACAGAAACACTGAAGCTTTCTTT
TRBV7-8,.,TRBD2,TRBJ2-2,CASSSHWVAGGELFF,TGTGCCAGCAGCTCCCATTGGGTAGCGGGAGGGGAGCTGTTTTTT
TRBV5-5,.,.,TRBJ2-2,CASSLSREELPGELFF,TGTGCCAGCAGCTTATCGAGGGAAGAACTCCCCGGGGAGCTGTTTTTT